This T cell receptor (beta chain) was recovered during a study of tissue T cells after allogeneic stem cell transplantation. This clone was seen a few times. Gene names are mouse gene names. The read comes to an end 1 residue before the CDR3 does, leaving the germline J gene to fill in the end. Time point: mouse harvest day 7 after allogeneic transplant. Each mouse received 10^7 T-cell-depleted marrow cells plus 10^6 splenic CD5+ T cells by tail vein. V was pared by 6 bases and J by 0 bases, with 4 bases of the junction left unmatched. The CDR3 contains 14 residues. Germline V CDR1 and CDR2: KGHPV, FQNQEV (reference sequence). Assay used: immunoSEQ multiplex PCR; TCRdb lists only in-frame clones, some missing. The sample consists of around 7,300 clones, about 50% of them appearing once.

The origin of this receptor is a female BALB/c mouse given C57BL/6 T cells with graft-versus-host disease after an allogeneic hematopoietic cell transplant. The chain employs TRBV26 and TRBJ1-1; the match to TRBD1 covers 7 bases. Sequenced input: gut tissue. CDR3 in amino acids: CASRPGTANTEVFF. The covered CDR3 bases are TGTGCCAGCAGACCCGGGACAGCAAACACAGAAGTCTTC.